The 23 T cell receptor beta chains reported below all come from one sample, sequenced in a study of blood T cell repertoires in COVID-19 (TCRdb year 2020). The library came from the immunoSEQ multiplex PCR assay. In its TCRdb copy, this immuneACCESS table keeps in-frame sequences only and misses some clones. Where compared with another copy, unresolved V genes explain less than half of these, and the others have no known cause. The sample yields tens of thousands of clones; about 79% were counted once. Roughly 2.5% of the sample is held by the ten biggest clonotypes. The specimen sequenced was peripheral blood. The receptors come from a woman aged 60 to 75 with acute or convalescent COVID-19.

J is TRBJ2-5 and V is TRBV29-1; D gene ambiguous. The CDR3 consists of 12 residues. V lost 4 bases to trimming and J lost 4 bases, with 10 bases between them. Germline V gene data show CDR1 as SQVTM and CDR2 as ANQGSEA. CDR3 loop: CSVGAHLETQYF. The CDR3 bases are TGCAGCGTTGGAGCTCATCTAGAGACCCAGTACTTC.

The rearrangement joins TRBV7-8 to TRBJ1-2; D is uncertain. Trimming took off 1 base at V and 3 bases at J, with 6 bases between the two ends. Germline CDR1 reads SGHVS; CDR2 reads FQNEAQ. The CDR3 sequence is 13 residues long. The CDR3: CASSLGVDYGYTF. Written as DNA, the CDR3 is TGTGCCAGCAGCTTAGGCGTTGACTATGGCTACACCTTC.

The chain uses TRBV19 and TRBJ1-3; 10 positions match TRBD1. Germline V gene sequence: CDR1 LNHDA, CDR2 SQIVND (reference sequence). The CDR3 contains 19 residues. V was clipped by 3 bases and J by 0 bases; unmatched bases: 11. CDR3 residues: CASSILGPGQGPSGNTIYF. The CDR3 coding sequence is TGTGCCAGTAGTATCCTGGGACCGGGACAGGGGCCCTCTGGAAACACCATATATTTT.

J is TRBJ2-1 and V is TRBV5-1, with 7 nucleotides matching TRBD2. The CDR3 runs to 15 residues. Germline-derived CDR1 and CDR2 are SGHRS and YFSETQ. V was clipped by 3 bases and J by 3 bases; unmatched bases: 6. The CDR3 here is CASSSAGTNYNEQFF. CDR3 sequence (DNA): TGCGCCAGCAGCTCCGCCGGGACTAACTACAATGAGCAGTTCTTC.

This sequence joins TRBV6-5 and TRBJ1-1; D uncertain. Germline loops: CDR1 MNHEY, CDR2 SVGAGI. This CDR3 has 12 amino acids. V was trimmed by 6 bases and J by 3 bases, leaving 8 bases between them. CDR3 sequence reads: CASRLGDTEAFF. CDR3 DNA: TGTGCCAGCAGATTAGGAGACACTGAAGCTTTCTTT.

The rearrangement links TRBV5-1 to TRBJ1-1; TRBD1 might be the D (5 bases). Germline V gives CDR1 SGHRS, CDR2 YFSETQ. Trimming took 4 bases from V and 2 from J, leaving 9 bases between them. This CDR3 is built from 13 residues. In DNA form, the CDR3 reads TGCGCCAGCAGCACGACAGATAACACTGAAGCTTTCTTT. It specifies CASSTTDNTEAFF.

The rearrangement links TRBV6-2 or TRBV6-3 to TRBJ1-5; no reliable D call. Trimming left V 5 bases short and J 0 bases short, with 2 bases between. From germline, CDR1 is MNHEY and CDR2 SVGEGT. The length of the CDR3 is 12 residues. This CDR3 is CASSHSNQPQHF. CDR3 DNA sequence: TGTGCCAGCAGTCATAGCAATCAGCCCCAGCATTTT.

This rearrangement joins TRBV4-2 to TRBJ2-1, with 13 bases identical to TRBD2. This CDR3 has 20 residues. With V trimmed by 0 bases and J by 0 bases, 8 bases remained unmatched. Germline V gene lookup returns CDR1 LGHNA and CDR2 YNFKEQ. The CDR3 DNA is TGTGCCAGCAGCCAAGAACTAGCGGGAGGGCGGTATAGCTCCTACAATGAGCAGTTCTTC. Its protein is CASSQELAGGRYSSYNEQFF.

The chain joins TRBV28 to TRBJ1-5; D not resolved. CDR1 MDHEN and CDR2 SYDVKM come from the germline V gene. The CDR3 totals 14 residues. V was pared by 4 bases and J by 11 bases, with 18 bases between. CDR3 nucleotide sequence: TGTGCCAGCAGTTCAACAGATGGAAGGTATGCCCAGCATTTT. Its protein product is CASSSTDGRYAQHF.

The chain joins TRBV5-8 to TRBJ2-4; D perhaps matches TRBD2 (9 bases). Between the trimmed V and J ends, which lost 0 bases and 4 bases, there was a span of 26 bases. Germline assignment: CDR1 SGHTS and CDR2 YDEGEE. This CDR3 comprises 20 residues. This CDR3 reads CASSLAIHRGNLAGKNIQYF. The CDR3 DNA is TGTGCCAGCAGCTTGGCCATCCACAGGGGGAATCTAGCGGGGAAAAACATTCAGTACTTC.

The chain employs TRBV16 and TRBJ1-1, with D maybe TRBD1 (6 bases). V was trimmed by 2 bases and J by 5 bases, leaving 15 bases between them. CDR1 is KGHSY, CDR2 FQNENV, per germline. This CDR3 is 15 amino acids long. The CDR3 loop is CASSQQGQRGTEAFF. For the CDR3, the DNA is TGTGCCAGCAGCCAACAAGGACAGCGAGGGACTGAAGCTTTCTTT.

V is TRBV14 and J is TRBJ1-1, with TRBD1 matching 9 bases. The V gene's germline CDR1 is SGHDN and CDR2 FVKESK. CDR3 length equals 16 residues. V lost 4 bases, J lost 0 bases, and 6 bases stayed unmatched. The CDR3 region is CASSRTGQGLNTEAFF. The CDR3 DNA reads TGTGCCAGCAGCCGAACGGGACAGGGTCTGAACACTGAAGCTTTCTTT.

The V call is TRBV19, the J call TRBJ2-5, with D tentatively TRBD1 (5 bases). V dropped 6 bases and J dropped 1 base, with 9 bases sitting between them. Germline V gives CDR1 LNHDA, CDR2 SQIVND (reference sequence). The CDR3 extends over 13 amino acids. CDR3 in DNA: TGTGCCAGTAGCACAGGAACCCAAGAGACCCAGTACTTC. This gives the protein CASSTGTQETQYF.

The CDR3 reads CASSFSGSNQPQHF. The CDR3 DNA follows: TGTGCCAGCAGCTTTTCAGGGAGCAATCAGCCCCAGCATTTT. The rearrangement uses TRBV13 and TRBJ1-5, with D maybe TRBD1 (5 bases). Trimming cost V 3 bases and J 1 base, with 7 bases left between them. The CDR3 is 14 residues long. From germline, CDR1 is PRHDT and CDR2 FYEKMQ (reference sequence).

This clone was detected a few times. The chain recombines TRBV27 with TRBJ1-5; no clear D gene. The CDR3 totals 16 residues. Trimming took 5 bases from V and 5 from J, leaving 19 bases between them. CDR1 MNHEY and CDR2 SMNVEV come from the germline V gene (reference sequence). Written as DNA, the CDR3 is TGTGCCAGCAGTCCGACTTTGACTGCTATCCATCAGCCCCAGCATTTT. Translated: CASSPTLTAIHQPQHF.

This clone is termed medium-sized (0.01 to 0.1%). The chain joins TRBV7-9 to TRBJ2-1; 14 bases map to TRBD2. This CDR3 is 17 amino acids long. In germline, CDR1 is SEHNR, CDR2 FQNEAQ (reference sequence). The junction had 10 bases not matched to a gene; V was cut back by 5 bases and J by 7 bases. The CDR3 here is CASSARRLAGGLNEQFF. In DNA, the CDR3 is TGTGCCAGCAGCGCCCGCCGACTAGCGGGAGGGTTAAATGAGCAGTTCTTC.

The rearrangement uses TRBV4-2 and TRBJ2-4; 8 positions agree with TRBD1. Germline-derived CDR1 and CDR2 are LGHNA and YNFKEQ. Losses at the gene ends were 4 bases for V and 7 bases for J; bases not matched to a gene: 15. The CDR3 is made up of 17 amino acids. For the CDR3, the DNA is TGTGCCAGCAGCCTCTACCTGACAGGGGCGGTGGGTAACATTCAGTACTTC. Its protein is CASSLYLTGAVGNIQYF.

The genes are TRBV5-1 and TRBJ2-5; D is perhaps TRBD2 (6 bases). CDR1 SGHRS and CDR2 YFSETQ come from the germline V gene. The CDR3 has 14 amino acids. The V end was cut by 3 bases, the J end by 5 bases, with 14 bases between. The CDR3 DNA is TGCGCCAGCAGCTCAGGAGAGCGGGCTGAGACCCAGTACTTC. Protein product: CASSSGERAETQYF. Filled out from reference TRBV5-1 and TRBJ2-5, the complete variable domain reads KAGVTQTPRYLIKTRGQQVTLSCSPISGHRSVSWYQQTPGQGLQFLFEYFSETQRNKGNFPGRFSGRQFSNSRSEMNVSTLELGDSALYLCASSSGERAETQYFGPGTRLLVL.

J is TRBJ2-1 and V is TRBV5-6; D not resolved. The CDR3 runs to 16 residues. The V gene's germline CDR1 is SGHDT and CDR2 YYEEEE. V lost 6 bases, J lost 3 bases, and 19 bases lay in between. CDR3 residues: CASTSVGWADYNEQFF. CDR3 DNA sequence: TGTGCCAGCACCTCTGTAGGTTGGGCAGACTACAATGAGCAGTTCTTC.

J is TRBJ1-2 and V is TRBV4-1, with 7 bases fitting TRBD1. Germline V CDR1 and CDR2: MGHRA, YSYEKL. After removal of 2 bases from V and 3 bases from J, the junction contained 6 bases not matched to a gene. The CDR3 sequence is 15 residues long. CDR3 DNA sequence: TGCGCCAGCAGCCAATTGGCCAGGGGGGACTATGGCTACACCTTC. This encodes CASSQLARGDYGYTF.

V gene TRBV11-2 combines with J gene TRBJ2-5, with 10 bases fitting TRBD2. The junction had 4 bases not matched to a gene; V was cut back by 1 base and J by 2 bases. The germline gives CDR1 SGHAT, CDR2 FQNNGV. The CDR3 contains 16 residues. The CDR3 here is CASSLGPAGGQETQYF. The DNA of the CDR3 is TGTGCCAGCAGCTTAGGTCCAGCGGGGGGGCAAGAGACCCAGTACTTC.

The chain is built from TRBV10-3 and TRBJ2-3; tentative D call: TRBD2 (5 bases). CDR1 is ENHRY, CDR2 SYGVKD, per germline. The CDR3 totals 14 residues. Trimming removed 4 bases at V and 1 base at J, with 9 bases between. CDR3 nucleotide sequence: TGTGCCATCAGTGCGGGGAGAGGCACAGATACGCAGTATTTT. This encodes CAISAGRGTDTQYF.

The chain joins TRBV19 to TRBJ1-1; perhaps TRBD1 as D (5 bases). The germline gives CDR1 LNHDA, CDR2 SQIVND (reference sequence). The CDR3 totals 14 residues. V was cut by 4 bases and J by 6 bases, with 15 bases left in between. The CDR3 protein is CASSTQQVTSEAFF. CDR3 nucleotide sequence: TGTGCCAGTAGTACTCAACAGGTAACGTCTGAAGCTTTCTTT.